Below, 27 T cell receptor beta chains from the same sample are listed, as sequenced in a study of response to subunit inactivated influenza vaccine. A single record per CDR3 protein comes from TCRdb applying MiXCR to the RT-PCR reads. The sample yields 800,000 or so distinct CDR3 sequences, over 20% seen once. This specimen was PBMCs from blood, taken about 5 days after vaccination. These receptors were collected from a man in his fifties who received an inactivated influenza vaccine.

V usage is TRBV4-1 and J usage is TRBJ2-7, with 9 bases fitting TRBD1. V shed 2 bases, J shed 4 bases, and the junction held 3 bases outside the gene matches. Germline loops: CDR1 MGHRA, CDR2 YSYEKL. This CDR3 is 14 amino acids long. The CDR3 reads CASSQIGQGYEQYF. CDR3 DNA: TGCGCCAGCAGCCAAATTGGACAGGGGTACGAGCAGTACTTC.

The V gene is TRBV11-2, the J gene TRBJ2-6, with TRBD1 as a possible D gene (5 bases). The germline V and J ends were trimmed by 8 bases and 1 base, with 21 bases remaining between them. Looked up from germline, CDR1 is SGHAT and CDR2 is FQNNGV. The CDR3 length is 18 residues. Written as DNA, the CDR3 is TGTGCCAGCTACAGCTTACGCCAGGGTCTTTCTGGGGCCAACGTCCTGACTTTC. The encoded protein is CASYSLRQGLSGANVLTF.

The V call is TRBV6-2 or TRBV6-3, the J call TRBJ2-5; TRBD1 matches 7 bases. The ends lost 6 bases at V and 2 bases at J; junction bases unmatched: 18. The CDR3 is 18 amino acids. The germline CDR1 and CDR2 sequences are MNHEY and SVGEGT. The CDR3 region is CASSQRIRQGKLQETQYF. The CDR3 region has the DNA TGTGCCAGCAGCCAGAGAATAAGACAGGGAAAACTTCAAGAGACCCAGTACTTC.

This clonotype was counted a few times. The genes are TRBV20-1 and TRBJ1-2; possible D gene TRBD1, 5 bases. Germline V gene data show CDR1 as DFQATT and CDR2 as SNEGSKA (reference sequence). V dropped 5 bases and J dropped 2 bases, with 9 bases sitting between them. This CDR3 comprises 12 residues. CDR3 coding DNA: TGCAGTGCTCGCCGGGGGAACTATGGCTACACCTTC. Amino acid sequence: CSARRGNYGYTF.

The chain is built from TRBV7-3 and TRBJ2-1; D possibly corresponds to TRBD1 (6 bases). CDR3 length equals 15 residues. V lost 4 bases to trimming and J lost 12 bases, with 22 bases between them. Per the germline V gene, CDR1 is SGHTA and CDR2 is FQGTGA. CDR3 bases: TGTGCCAGCAGCTCAGATCCCGGGACACGTAATCGGCAGTTCTTC. Its protein is CASSSDPGTRNRQFF.

This clonotype has only a few counts. The V and J genes are TRBV20-1 and TRBJ1-6; D is possibly TRBD1 (6 bases). Trimming removed 6 bases from V and 9 bases from J, with 15 bases in between. The CDR3 runs 13 residues. Germline lookup yields CDR1 DFQATT and CDR2 SNEGSKA (reference sequence). The CDR3: CSAVTGRGSPLHF. CDR3 nucleotide sequence: TGCAGTGCCGTGACAGGCCGGGGTTCACCCCTCCACTTT.

This clonotype was recorded once. The chain has TRBV5-1 and TRBJ2-2; D might be TRBD2 (5 bases). Trimming left V 1 base short and J 2 bases short, with 9 bases between. The CDR3 extends over 15 amino acids. The V gene's germline CDR1 is SGHRS and CDR2 YFSETQ. CDR3 DNA sequence: TGCGCCAGCAGCTTGAGCGGAGATAACACCGGGGAGCTGTTTTTT. Translated: CASSLSGDNTGELFF.

The chain uses TRBV10-3 and TRBJ2-2; 7 positions agree with TRBD1. Germline trimming cut 8 bases from V and 4 bases from J; bases unmatched to any gene: 4. The length of the CDR3 is 13 residues. Germline CDR1 is ENHRY and CDR2 is SYGVKD. DNA for the CDR3: TGTGCCATCGAAGGGGGCGGCACCGGGGAGCTGTTTTTT. Translation: CAIEGGGTGELFF.

The chain links TRBV12-3 or TRBV12-4 to TRBJ2-5, with D perhaps matching TRBD2 (5 bases). The CDR3 spans 17 residues. V lost 2 bases to trimming and J lost 4 bases, with 20 bases between them. The CDR3 coding sequence is TGTGCCAGCAGTTTAAACTGGGGTCTAGCTTTAACAGAGACCCAGTACTTC. It yields the protein CASSLNWGLALTETQYF.

This clonotype was found many times. This chain links TRBV7-9 with TRBJ1-1; D uncertain. Germline-derived CDR1 and CDR2 are SEHNR and FQNEAQ (reference sequence). The CDR3 spans 14 residues. The V end lost 3 bases, the J end lost 1 base, and 9 bases lay between the germline ends. CDR3 nucleotides: TGTGCCAGCAGCTTCGGCTACAGGAACACTGAAGCTTTCTTT. Its protein product is CASSFGYRNTEAFF.

This clonotype was found a few times. The rearrangement links TRBV16 to TRBJ2-3, with TRBD2 identical over 9 bases. Germline trimming cut 5 bases from V and 1 base from J; bases unmatched to any gene: 10. This CDR3 is built from 17 residues. Per germline, CDR1 KGHSY and CDR2 FQNENV. CDR3 protein: CASSGGGLALRTDTQYF. CDR3 coding DNA: TGTGCCAGCAGCGGAGGGGGACTAGCACTTCGCACAGATACGCAGTATTTT.

This clonotype has only a few counts. The CDR3 region is CASRRGREETQYF. CDR3 nucleotides: TGTGCCAGCAGGCGGGGCAGGGAAGAGACCCAGTACTTC. This chain links TRBV7-2 with TRBJ2-5; a possible D gene is TRBD2 (6 bases). CDR1 and CDR2 (germline): SGHTA, FQGNSA. The CDR3 covers 13 residues. V lost 6 bases to trimming and J lost 3 bases, with 11 bases between them.

This chain links TRBV29-1 with TRBJ2-3; 7 nucleotides agree with TRBD1. Germline V gene data show CDR1 as SQVTM and CDR2 as ANQGSEA. The CDR3 totals 16 residues. The V segment lost 2 bases and the J segment 1 base; nucleotides outside the gene matches: 9. The CDR3: CSVEPIQGTRTDTQYF. For the CDR3, the DNA is TGCAGCGTTGAACCAATACAGGGGACCCGCACAGATACGCAGTATTTT.

This clonotype was picked up a small number of times. The rearrangement joins TRBV29-1 to TRBJ2-2; 7 bases are a match to TRBD1. The CDR3 consists of 13 residues. V was pared by 8 bases and J by 2 bases, with 5 bases of the junction left unmatched. The germline CDR1 and CDR2 sequences are SQVTM and ANQGSEA. CDR3 sequence reads: CSSRDRNTGELFF. The CDR3 DNA reads TGCAGCAGCCGGGACAGAAACACCGGGGAGCTGTTTTTT.

This clonotype has more than one count but fewer than ten. The rearrangement uses TRBV3-1 and TRBJ2-1, with 14 bases lining up with TRBD2. J lost 9 bases, V lost 4 bases, and 11 bases had no gene match. The CDR3 is 17 amino acids. In germline, CDR1 is LGHDT, CDR2 YNNKEL (reference sequence). Here the CDR3 reads CASSPSPGTSGGTEQFF. CDR3 nucleotides: TGTGCCAGCAGCCCAAGCCCCGGGACTAGCGGGGGAACTGAGCAGTTCTTC.

CDR3 in amino acids: CASSSRGEETQYF. The CDR3 DNA reads as TGCGCCAGCAGCTCCAGGGGGGAAGAGACCCAGTACTTC. J is TRBJ2-5 and V is TRBV5-1; weak D call: TRBD1 (7 bases). This CDR3 region has 13 residues. CDR1 is SGHRS, CDR2 YFSETQ, per germline. The V and J ends lost 3 bases and 3 bases respectively, with 9 bases between them.

This clonotype was counted ten times or more. The chain links TRBV15 to TRBJ1-6; D gene unclear. Germline V gene data show CDR1 as LNHNV and CDR2 as YYDKDF (reference sequence). V was clipped by 1 base and J by 5 bases, with 12 bases between them. This CDR3 spans 16 amino acids. CDR3 coding DNA: TGTGCCACCAGCAGAGGGAAGGTGCAGAATAATTCACCCCTCCACTTT. It encodes CATSRGKVQNNSPLHF.

This clonotype appeared a few times. This CDR3 is CASSLKWVGPSTGELFF. The CDR3 DNA is TGCGCCAGCAGCTTGAAATGGGTGGGACCGAGCACCGGGGAGCTGTTTTTT. The chain joins TRBV5-1 to TRBJ2-2; D may match TRBD1 or TRBD2 (5 bases each). V was trimmed by 1 base and J by 4 bases, leaving 17 bases between them. The CDR3 is 17 amino acids. Germline lookup yields CDR1 SGHRS and CDR2 YFSETQ.

This clonotype has just a few counts. This chain joins TRBV20-1 and TRBJ2-3; TRBD2 aligns across 8 bases. The germline V gene encodes CDR1 DFQATT and CDR2 SNEGSKA (reference sequence). The CDR3 contains 14 residues. V was pared by 2 bases and J by 4 bases, with 5 bases of the junction left unmatched. This CDR3 reads CSARQFGGADTQYF. DNA for the CDR3: TGCAGTGCTAGACAGTTCGGGGGGGCAGATACGCAGTATTTT.

The rearrangement joins TRBV27 to TRBJ1-4; D might be TRBD1 (5 bases). Germline V CDR1 and CDR2: MNHEY, SMNVEV (reference sequence). CDR3 length: 14 residues. The V gene lost 3 bases and the J gene lost 8 bases, with 13 bases spanning the gap. CDR3 sequence (DNA): TGTGCCAGCAGTTTTCGAGGGGAAGACGAAAAACTGTTTTTT. Protein: CASSFRGEDEKLFF.

This clonotype was picked up a small number of times. The chain employs TRBV20-1 and TRBJ2-7; 11 bases fit TRBD1. V was clipped by 0 bases and J by 0 bases; unmatched bases: 13. The CDR3 is made up of 19 amino acids. The V gene's germline CDR1 is DFQATT and CDR2 SNEGSKA (reference sequence). CDR3 DNA: TGCAGTGCTAGAGACCCCGGGACAGGGGGTTTGCTAAGCTCCTACGAGCAGTACTTC. This encodes CSARDPGTGGLLSSYEQYF.

A few counts support this clonotype. The chain employs TRBV5-6 and TRBJ1-1; 7 bases agree with TRBD1. Looked up from germline, CDR1 is SGHDT and CDR2 is YYEEEE. Germline trimming cut 1 base from V and 5 bases from J; bases unmatched to any gene: 8. This CDR3 comprises 15 residues. As DNA, the CDR3 is TGTGCCAGCAGCTTGCCTCGACAGGGTTGGACTGAAGCTTTCTTT. Translation: CASSLPRQGWTEAFF.

A few counts support this clonotype. V gene TRBV6-2 or TRBV6-3 combines with J gene TRBJ2-5; D might be TRBD2 (5 bases). The CDR3 extends over 15 amino acids. Trimming pared 8 bases from V and 3 bases from J, leaving 19 bases between. The germline CDR1 and CDR2 sequences are MNHEY and SVGEGT. The CDR3 nucleotides are TGTGCCAGCGGGGTATGGACTTATTCTAAAGAGACCCAGTACTTC. This gives the protein CASGVWTYSKETQYF.

The chain has TRBV5-1 and TRBJ1-4, with D hard to call. CDR3 length equals 14 residues. V lost 1 base to trimming and J lost 4 bases, with 8 bases between them. Germline V gives CDR1 SGHRS, CDR2 YFSETQ. CDR3 sequence (DNA): TGCGCCAGCAGCTTGTACTTTGGTAATGAAAAACTGTTTTTT. It yields the protein CASSLYFGNEKLFF.

This clonotype was seen a few times. This rearrangement joins TRBV13 to TRBJ1-6, with 8 bases matching TRBD1. V was clipped by 3 bases and J by 3 bases; unmatched bases: 4. Germline V gene lookup returns CDR1 PRHDT and CDR2 FYEKMQ (reference sequence). CDR3 size: 16 residues. CDR3 residues: CASSLRTGNYNSPLHF. CDR3 in DNA: TGTGCCAGCAGCTTGAGGACAGGGAACTATAATTCACCCCTCCACTTT.

This clonotype was counted a single time. This sequence joins TRBV4-3 and TRBJ1-2; 8 positions match TRBD1. CDR3 length equals 13 residues. Germline loops: CDR1 LGHNA, CDR2 YSLEER. V gave up 2 bases and J gave up 9 bases; unmatched junction bases: 5. The DNA for the CDR3 is TGCGCCAGCAGCCAAACTGACAGGGGCAGCTACACCTTC. Residues: CASSQTDRGSYTF.

The chain recombines TRBV15 with TRBJ2-7; D uncertain. The CDR3 runs to 13 residues. With 2 bases removed from V and 5 bases from J, the gap between germline ends came to 10 bases. The germline CDR1 and CDR2 sequences are LNHNV and YYDKDF (reference sequence). This chain's CDR3 is CATSRRPLDEQYF. The DNA of the CDR3 is TGTGCCACCAGCAGACGGCCCCTAGACGAGCAGTACTTC.